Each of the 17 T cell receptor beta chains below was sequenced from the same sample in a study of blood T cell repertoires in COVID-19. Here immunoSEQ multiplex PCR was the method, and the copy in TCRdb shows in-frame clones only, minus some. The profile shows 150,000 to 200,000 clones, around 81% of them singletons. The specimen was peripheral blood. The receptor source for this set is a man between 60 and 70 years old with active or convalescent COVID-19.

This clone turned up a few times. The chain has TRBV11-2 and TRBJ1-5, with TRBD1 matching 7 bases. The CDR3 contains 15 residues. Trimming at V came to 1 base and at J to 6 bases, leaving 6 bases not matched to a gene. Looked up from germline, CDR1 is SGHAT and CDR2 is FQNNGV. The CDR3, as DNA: TGTGCCAGCAGCTTAGCACCCTACAGGGGTCAGCCCCAGCATTTT. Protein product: CASSLAPYRGQPQHF. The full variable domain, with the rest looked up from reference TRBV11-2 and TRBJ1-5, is EAGVAQSPRYKIIEKRQSVAFWCNPISGHATLYWYQQILGQGPKLLIQFQNNGVVDDSQLPKDRFSAERLKGVDSTLKIQPAKLEDSAVYLCASSLAPYRGQPQHFGDGTRLSIL.

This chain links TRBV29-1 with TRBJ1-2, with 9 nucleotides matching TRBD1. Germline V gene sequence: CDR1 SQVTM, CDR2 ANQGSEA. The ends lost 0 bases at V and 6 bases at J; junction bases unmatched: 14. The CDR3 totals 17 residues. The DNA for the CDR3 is TGCAGCGTTGAAGATCGGGCCCTAAGGACAGGGGTGGATGGCTACACCTTC. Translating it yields CSVEDRALRTGVDGYTF.

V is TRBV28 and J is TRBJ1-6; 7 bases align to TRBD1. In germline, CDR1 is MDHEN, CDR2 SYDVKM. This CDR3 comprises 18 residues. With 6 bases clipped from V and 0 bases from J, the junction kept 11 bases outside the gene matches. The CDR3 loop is CASRGGQEAPSYNSPLHF. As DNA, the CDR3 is TGTGCCAGCAGGGGCGGACAGGAGGCACCCTCCTATAATTCACCCCTCCACTTT.

The CDR3 here is CASSQVLGVGELFF. In DNA, the CDR3 is TGCGCCAGCAGCCAAGTACTCGGGGTTGGGGAGCTGTTTTTT. The chain uses TRBV4-1 and TRBJ2-2, with D possibly TRBD2 on 5 matching bases. The germline V gene has CDR1 MGHRA and CDR2 YSYEKL. The V end lost 1 base, the J end lost 8 bases, and 11 bases lay between the germline ends. This CDR3 contains 14 residues.

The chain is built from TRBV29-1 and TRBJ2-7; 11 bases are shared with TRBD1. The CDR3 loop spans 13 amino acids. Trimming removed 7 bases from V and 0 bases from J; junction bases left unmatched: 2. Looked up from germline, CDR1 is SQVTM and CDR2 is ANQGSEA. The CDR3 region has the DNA TGCAGCGCAGGACAGGGGGCCTCCTACGAGCAGTACTTC. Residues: CSAGQGASYEQYF.

CDR3 sequence reads: CASSLRRTGLSPLHF. The CDR3 bases are TGTGCCAGCAGTTTAAGGAGGACAGGGCTTTCACCCCTCCACTTT. The rearrangement links TRBV28 to TRBJ1-6; 8 nucleotides align to TRBD1. V shed 2 bases and J 9 bases; nucleotides not matched to a gene: 6. Germline CDR1 MDHEN, CDR2 SYDVKM. This CDR3 is 15 amino acids long.

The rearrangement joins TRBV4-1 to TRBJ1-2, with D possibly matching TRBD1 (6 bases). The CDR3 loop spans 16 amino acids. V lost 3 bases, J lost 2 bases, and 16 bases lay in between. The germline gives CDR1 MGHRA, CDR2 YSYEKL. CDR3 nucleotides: TGCGCCAGCAGCCAGGTCGGTCAGGGGTTAAACTATGGCTACACCTTC. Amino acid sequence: CASSQVGQGLNYGYTF.

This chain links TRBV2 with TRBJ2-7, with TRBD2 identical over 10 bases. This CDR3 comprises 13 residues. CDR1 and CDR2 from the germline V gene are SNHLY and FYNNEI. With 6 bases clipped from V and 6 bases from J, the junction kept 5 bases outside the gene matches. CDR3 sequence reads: CASSPAGGSEQYF. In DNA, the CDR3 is TGTGCCAGCAGCCCAGCGGGAGGGTCCGAGCAGTACTTC. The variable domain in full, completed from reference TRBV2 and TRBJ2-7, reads EPEVTQTPSHQVTQMGQEVILRCVPISNHLYFYWYRQILGQKVEFLVSFYNNEISEKSEIFDDQFSVERPDGSNFTLKIRSTKLEDSAMYFCASSPAGGSEQYFGPGTRLTVT.

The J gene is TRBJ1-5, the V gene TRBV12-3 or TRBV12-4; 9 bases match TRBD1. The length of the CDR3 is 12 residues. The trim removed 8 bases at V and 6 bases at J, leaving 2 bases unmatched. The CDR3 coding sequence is TGTGCCAGCGGGACAGGGCCTCAGCCCCAGCATTTT. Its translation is CASGTGPQPQHF.

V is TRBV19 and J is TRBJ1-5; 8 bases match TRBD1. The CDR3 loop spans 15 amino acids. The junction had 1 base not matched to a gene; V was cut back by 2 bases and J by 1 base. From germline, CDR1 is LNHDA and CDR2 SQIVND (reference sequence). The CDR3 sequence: CASSISGGSNQPQHF. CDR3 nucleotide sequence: TGTGCCAGTAGTATATCAGGGGGCAGCAATCAGCCCCAGCATTTT.

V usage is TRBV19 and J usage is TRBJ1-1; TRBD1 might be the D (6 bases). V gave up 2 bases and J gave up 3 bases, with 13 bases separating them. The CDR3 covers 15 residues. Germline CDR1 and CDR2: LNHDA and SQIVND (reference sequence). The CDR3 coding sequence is TGTGCCAGTAGTATATCGGGGGGCAAGGACACTGAAGCTTTCTTT. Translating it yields CASSISGGKDTEAFF.

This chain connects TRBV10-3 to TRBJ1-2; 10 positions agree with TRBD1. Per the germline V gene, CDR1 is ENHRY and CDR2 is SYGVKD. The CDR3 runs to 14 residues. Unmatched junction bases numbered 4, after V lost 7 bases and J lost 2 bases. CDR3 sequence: CAITPGQGNYGYTF. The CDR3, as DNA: TGTGCCATCACTCCGGGACAGGGGAACTATGGCTACACCTTC.

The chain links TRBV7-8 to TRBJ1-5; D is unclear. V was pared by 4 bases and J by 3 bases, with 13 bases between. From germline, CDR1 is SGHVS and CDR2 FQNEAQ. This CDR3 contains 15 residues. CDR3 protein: CASSSRYSPNQPQHF. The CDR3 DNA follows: TGTGCCAGCAGCTCACGGTACAGCCCCAATCAGCCCCAGCATTTT.

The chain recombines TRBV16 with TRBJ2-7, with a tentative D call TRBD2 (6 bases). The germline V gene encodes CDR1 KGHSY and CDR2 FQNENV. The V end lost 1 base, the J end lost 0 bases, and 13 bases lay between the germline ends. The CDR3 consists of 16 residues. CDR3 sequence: CASSQFYGGSSYEQYF. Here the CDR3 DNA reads TGTGCCAGCAGCCAATTCTACGGAGGGTCCTCCTACGAGCAGTACTTC. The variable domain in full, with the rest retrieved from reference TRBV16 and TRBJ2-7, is GEEVAQTPKHLVRGEGQKAKLYCAPIKGHSYVFWYQQVLKNEFKFLISFQNENVFDETGMPKERFSAKCLPNSPCSLEIQATKLEDSAVYFCASSQFYGGSSYEQYFGPGTRLTVT.

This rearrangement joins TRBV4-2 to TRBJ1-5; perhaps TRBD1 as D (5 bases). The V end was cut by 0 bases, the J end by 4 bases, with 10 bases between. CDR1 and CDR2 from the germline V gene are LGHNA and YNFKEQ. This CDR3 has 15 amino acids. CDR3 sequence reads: CASSQDWTLNQPQHF. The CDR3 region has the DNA TGTGCCAGCAGCCAAGATTGGACATTGAATCAGCCCCAGCATTTT.

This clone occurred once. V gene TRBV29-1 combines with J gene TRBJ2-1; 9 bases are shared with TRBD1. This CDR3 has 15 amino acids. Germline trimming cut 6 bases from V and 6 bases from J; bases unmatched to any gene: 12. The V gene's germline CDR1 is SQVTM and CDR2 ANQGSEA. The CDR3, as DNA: TGCAGCGTAGACCCCGGGACAGGGTCATTCAATGAGCAGTTCTTC. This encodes CSVDPGTGSFNEQFF.

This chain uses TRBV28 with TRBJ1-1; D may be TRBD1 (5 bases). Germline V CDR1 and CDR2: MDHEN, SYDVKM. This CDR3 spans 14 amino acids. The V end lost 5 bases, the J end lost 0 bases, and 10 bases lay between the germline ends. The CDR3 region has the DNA TGTGCCAGCAGTCCAGAAGGGGTGAACACTGAAGCTTTCTTT. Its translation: CASSPEGVNTEAFF.